Following are 32 T cell receptor beta chains from one sample sequenced in a study of cytomegalovirus exposure and HLA in healthy donors. The PCR made use of 60 Vbeta and 13 Jbeta primers. Profiled with immunoSEQ multiplex PCR; TCRdb holds only in-frame clones, not every one. The data contain roughly 200,000 clones, less than 85% of them singletons. The sequenced sample was PBMCs. The receptors were sampled from a man in his forties in good health and CMV-seronegative.

V and J are TRBV2 and TRBJ2-5; 12 bases agree with TRBD1. The CDR3 sequence is 15 residues long. Germline values: CDR1 SNHLY, CDR2 FYNNEI. The ends lost 6 bases at V and 5 bases at J; junction bases unmatched: 7. The chain's CDR3 is CASRGGQGAWETQYF. DNA for the CDR3: TGTGCCAGCAGGGGGGGACAGGGGGCTTGGGAGACCCAGTACTTC.

V usage is TRBV27 and J usage is TRBJ2-7, with a possible D match to TRBD1 (6 bases). The CDR3 extends over 14 amino acids. The V and J ends lost 2 bases and 7 bases respectively, with 15 bases between them. Germline V CDR1 and CDR2: MNHEY, SMNVEV (reference sequence). The CDR3 DNA follows: TGTGCCAGCAGTTTACGGGACACCTCTGGAGAGCAGTACTTC. This gives the protein CASSLRDTSGEQYF.

V is TRBV7-9 and J is TRBJ2-7; 8 bases are shared with TRBD2. Germline V gene lookup returns CDR1 SEHNR and CDR2 FQNEAQ (reference sequence). Unmatched junction bases numbered 6, after V lost 4 bases and J lost 1 base. This CDR3 is 15 amino acids long. In nucleotides, the CDR3 is TGTGCCAGCAGCTCAACTAGCGGACCGTCCTACGAGCAGTACTTC. Translating it yields CASSSTSGPSYEQYF. Looking up the rest from reference TRBV7-9 and TRBJ2-7 gives the full variable domain: DTGVSQNPRHKITKRGQNVTFRCDPISEHNRLYWYRQTLGQGPEFLTYFQNEAQLEKSRLLSDRFSAERPKGSFSTLEIQRTEQGDSAMYLCASSSTSGPSYEQYFGPGTRLTVT.

V is TRBV5-1 and J is TRBJ1-5; TRBD1 is a possible D gene (6 bases). The CDR3 length is 16 residues. Per germline, CDR1 SGHRS and CDR2 YFSETQ. The V gene lost 0 bases and the J gene lost 4 bases, with 14 bases spanning the gap. CDR3 nucleotide sequence: TGCGCCAGCAGCTTGGAGGGGGGGCAGGGGAATCAGCCCCAGCATTTT. Translated: CASSLEGGQGNQPQHF.

The chain recombines TRBV6-5 with TRBJ2-5, with 7 bases identical to TRBD2. The J call may be in error: the DNA end matches TRBJ2-7 better. The CDR3 consists of 14 residues. The germline V gene has CDR1 MNHEY and CDR2 SVGAGI. The chain's CDR3 is CASTPPGRVYEQYF. CDR3 sequence (DNA): TGTGCCAGCACCCCCCCGGGGAGGGTCTACGAGCAGTACTTC.

The V gene is TRBV10-3, the J gene TRBJ1-2; 10 nucleotides match TRBD1. The CDR3 sequence is 13 residues long. After removal of 5 bases from V and 6 bases from J, the junction contained 3 bases not matched to a gene. Per the germline V gene, CDR1 is ENHRY and CDR2 is SYGVKD. CDR3 amino acids: CAISSGTGDGYTF. The CDR3, as DNA: TGTGCCATCAGTTCCGGGACAGGGGATGGCTACACCTTC.

The chain couples TRBV6-1 to TRBJ1-1, with 10 bases lining up with TRBD1. CDR3 length: 14 residues. Trimming took 6 bases from V and 7 from J; bases not matched to a gene: 8. Germline CDR1 reads MNHNS; CDR2 reads SASEGT. DNA of the CDR3: TGTGCCAGCAGCGGTAGACAGGGGGCAAGTGAAGCTTTCTTT. Translating gives CASSGRQGASEAFF.

The chain employs TRBV5-4 and TRBJ2-7; 15 nucleotides match TRBD2. This CDR3 has 16 amino acids. Trimming at V came to 4 bases and at J to 4 bases, leaving 6 bases not matched to a gene. Germline-derived CDR1 and CDR2 are SGHNT and YYREEE (reference sequence). The CDR3: CASSRGLAGGGYEQYF. CDR3 nucleotide sequence: TGTGCCAGCAGCCGGGGACTAGCGGGAGGTGGGTACGAGCAGTACTTC. The complete variable domain, with remaining parts taken from reference TRBV5-4 and TRBJ2-7, reads ETGVTQSPTHLIKTRGQQVTLRCSSQSGHNTVSWYQQALGQGPQFIFQYYREEENGRGNFPPRFSGLQFPNYSSELNVNALELDDSALYLCASSRGLAGGGYEQYFGPGTRLTVT.

The chain combines TRBV29-1 with TRBJ2-7; 7 nucleotides line up with TRBD1. The length of the CDR3 is 13 residues. CDR1 and CDR2 (germline): SQVTM, ANQGSEA. The V and J ends lost 7 bases and 7 bases, in that order; junction bases with no gene match: 13. The CDR3 nucleotides read TGCAGCGCGGGGCGGACAGGAACGAGGGAGCAGTACTTC. Amino acid sequence: CSAGRTGTREQYF.

This clone appeared a single time. V usage is TRBV4-3 and J usage is TRBJ1-1, with a possible D match to TRBD1 (5 bases). Germline V CDR1 and CDR2: LGHNA, YSLEER. The V end was cut by 1 base, the J end by 0 bases, with 9 bases between. There are 15 residues in the CDR3. The CDR3 here is CASSQGQHMNTEAFF. The CDR3, as DNA: TGCGCCAGCAGCCAAGGACAGCACATGAACACTGAAGCTTTCTTT.

The chain joins TRBV29-1 to TRBJ2-1; TRBD1 matches 7 bases. With 6 bases clipped from V and 7 bases from J, the junction kept 12 bases outside the gene matches. CDR3 size: 14 residues. Germline CDR1 reads SQVTM; CDR2 reads ANQGSEA. CDR3 loop: CSVGDRESRNEQFF. CDR3 coding DNA: TGCAGCGTGGGGGACAGAGAGTCGCGTAATGAGCAGTTCTTC.

V gene TRBV7-2 combines with J gene TRBJ2-2; 10 bases align to TRBD2. CDR3 length equals 16 residues. The germline CDR1 and CDR2 sequences are SGHTA and FQGNSA. The junction had 7 bases not matched to a gene; V was cut back by 7 bases and J by 2 bases. The CDR3 DNA reads TGTGCCAGCATCCTTAGCGGGGGGATAAACACCGGGGAGCTGTTTTTT. Its translation: CASILSGGINTGELFF.

The chain couples TRBV7-3 to TRBJ2-7; 7 nucleotides line up with TRBD2. Trimming at V came to 0 bases and at J to 7 bases, leaving 6 bases not matched to a gene. Germline loops: CDR1 SGHTA, CDR2 FQGTGA. The CDR3 extends over 14 amino acids. In DNA, the CDR3 is TGTGCCAGCAGCTTAACGTTATCGGGAGGAGAGCAGTACTTC. This sequence encodes CASSLTLSGGEQYF.

The rearrangement uses TRBV10-1 and TRBJ2-7, with D perhaps matching TRBD1 (6 bases). Trimming left V 0 bases short and J 12 bases short, with 15 bases between. There are 13 residues in the CDR3. Per germline, CDR1 WNHNN and CDR2 SYGVQD (reference sequence). The CDR3 protein is CASSESSRGHLYF. The CDR3 DNA follows: TGCGCCAGCAGTGAGTCTTCGAGGGGACACTTGTACTTC.

V is TRBV10-3 and J is TRBJ2-7; a possible D gene is TRBD2 (6 bases). The germline V and J ends were trimmed by 10 bases and 2 bases, with 18 bases remaining between them. Germline lookup yields CDR1 ENHRY and CDR2 SYGVKD. The CDR3 sequence is 14 residues long. The CDR3 sequence: CATHSGTQAYEQYF. The CDR3 nucleotides read TGTGCCACCCATTCCGGGACTCAAGCCTACGAGCAGTACTTC.

As regards this clone: At the DNA level, this CDR3 is encoded by other sequences in the same sample as well. The chain employs TRBV27 and TRBJ2-7; the D is unclear. Germline assignment: CDR1 MNHEY and CDR2 SMNVEV (reference sequence). Trimming pared 4 bases from V and 1 base from J, leaving 5 bases between. The CDR3 has 12 amino acids. The CDR3, as DNA: TGTGCCAGCAGTTCGGGTTCCTACGAGCAGTACTTC. It specifies CASSSGSYEQYF.

The chain uses TRBV7-2 and TRBJ2-1; 8 bases align to TRBD2. Germline CDR1 SGHTA, CDR2 FQGNSA. The CDR3 length is 14 residues. Trimming removed 8 bases from V and 0 bases from J; junction bases left unmatched: 3. This CDR3 is CASGSGSSYNEQFF. The CDR3 bases are TGTGCCAGCGGGAGCGGGAGCTCCTACAATGAGCAGTTCTTC.

The rearrangement links TRBV7-9 to TRBJ1-5; 9 positions match TRBD1. The CDR3 totals 15 residues. The germline CDR1 and CDR2 sequences are SEHNR and FQNEAQ (reference sequence). The ends lost 5 bases at V and 2 bases at J; junction bases unmatched: 4. CDR3 protein: CASSRTGDGNQPQHF. CDR3 nucleotides: TGTGCCAGCAGCAGGACAGGGGATGGCAATCAGCCCCAGCATTTT. Based on the CDR3 plus reference TRBV7-9 and TRBJ1-5, the full variable domain is DTGVSQNPRHKITKRGQNVTFRCDPISEHNRLYWYRQTLGQGPEFLTYFQNEAQLEKSRLLSDRFSAERPKGSFSTLEIQRTEQGDSAMYLCASSRTGDGNQPQHFGDGTRLSIL.

The chain joins TRBV6-6 to TRBJ2-1, with D tentatively TRBD1 (6 bases). Germline V lookup: CDR1 MNHNY, CDR2 SVGAGI (reference sequence). The CDR3 contains 15 residues. Trimming took off 2 bases at V and 1 base at J, with 9 bases between the two ends. The CDR3: CASSYGTPSYNEQFF. The CDR3 nucleotides read TGTGCCAGCAGTTACGGGACACCTTCCTACAATGAGCAGTTCTTC.

Of note for this clone: The junction differs from germline at one of its ends, possibly a read error. The J gene is TRBJ1-1, the V gene TRBV19, with a possible D match to TRBD1 (5 bases). The CDR3 has 14 amino acids. Germline V gene data show CDR1 as LNHDA and CDR2 as SQIVND (reference sequence). The CDR3 loop is CASSFTRVKTEAFF. The DNA for the CDR3 is TGTGCCAGTAGTTTTACCAGGGTGAAAACTGAAGCTTTCTTT.

V and J are TRBV5-1 and TRBJ2-5; 10 nucleotides agree with TRBD2. After removal of 3 bases from V and 5 bases from J, the junction contained 10 bases not matched to a gene. The CDR3 is 16 amino acids. Germline V gene lookup returns CDR1 SGHRS and CDR2 YFSETQ. CDR3 nucleotides: TGCGCCAGCAGCTCTCTAGCGGGGGCGTCAGGGGAGACCCAGTACTTC. The encoded protein is CASSSLAGASGETQYF.

V is TRBV7-3 and J is TRBJ2-1, with a weak D call TRBD2 (5 bases). The germline gives CDR1 SGHTA, CDR2 FQGTGA. V lost 5 bases and J lost 0, with 11 bases in between. CDR3 length equals 15 residues. CDR3 DNA: TGTGCCAGCAGCCTCCAGCGGAGCTCCTACAATGAGCAGTTCTTC. The encoded protein is CASSLQRSSYNEQFF.

This chain connects TRBV5-1 to TRBJ2-5; TRBD2 aligns across 7 bases. The DNA end is a closer match to TRBJ2-7, so the J assignment may be wrong. CDR3 length: 13 amino acids. Germline V lookup: CDR1 SGHRS, CDR2 YFSETQ. The CDR3 loop is CASSPGGAYEQYF. CDR3 DNA: TGCGCCAGCAGCCCTGGGGGGGCCTACGAGCAGTACTTC.

The genes are TRBV4-3 and TRBJ1-3; 7 bases are shared with TRBD1. In germline, CDR1 is LGHNA, CDR2 YSLEER. J was trimmed by 0 bases and V by 4 bases; bases with no gene match: 9. There are 17 residues in the CDR3. CDR3 DNA sequence: TGCGCCAGCAGCCCTGAGCCGACAGGGATCTCTGGAAACACCATATATTTT. It yields the protein CASSPEPTGISGNTIYF.

V is TRBV19 and J is TRBJ2-2; 8 bases line up with TRBD2. CDR1 and CDR2 (germline): LNHDA, SQIVND (reference sequence). The CDR3 extends over 16 amino acids. Trimming cost V 5 bases and J 4 bases; bases outside gene matches: 9. The chain's CDR3 is CASSSPTGGSTGELFF. The CDR3 DNA follows: TGTGCCAGTAGTTCCCCGACGGGGGGGTCCACCGGGGAGCTGTTTTTT.

This clone has only a few counts. The chain employs TRBV4-1 and TRBJ1-5; D might be TRBD1 (6 bases). Germline assignment: CDR1 MGHRA and CDR2 YSYEKL. The ends were cut back, 4 bases at V and 4 bases at J, with 14 bases in the middle. The CDR3 contains 15 residues. CDR3 sequence: CASSRQVVGNQPQHF. DNA for the CDR3: TGCGCCAGCAGCCGACAGGTGGTTGGGAATCAGCCCCAGCATTTT.

The chain carries TRBV11-3 and TRBJ1-1; a possible D gene is TRBD1 (6 bases). CDR3 length: 13 amino acids. Trimming shortened V by 5 bases and J by 9 bases, and 16 bases separated the two germline ends. Germline CDR1 SGHNT, CDR2 YENEEA. CDR3 nucleotides: TGTGCCAGCAGCCAAACAGGGAATCGAAAAGCTTTCTTT. Its protein is CASSQTGNRKAFF.

This clone came up once. The chain is built from TRBV6-5 and TRBJ2-1, with 13 bases that match TRBD2. The germline V gene encodes CDR1 MNHEY and CDR2 SVGAGI. CDR3 length equals 15 residues. V shed 6 bases and J 9 bases; nucleotides not matched to a gene: 8. CDR3 nucleotides: TGTGCCAGCAGGCAAACTAGCGGGGGGGCCCCTGAGCAGTTCTTC. Protein product: CASRQTSGGAPEQFF.

V and J are TRBV5-1 and TRBJ2-5, with TRBD1 matching 8 bases. Germline V gives CDR1 SGHRS, CDR2 YFSETQ. V was clipped by 6 bases and J by 1 base; unmatched bases: 5. This CDR3 is built from 14 residues. The CDR3 is CASTWTGPQETQYF. The CDR3 region has the DNA TGCGCCAGCACTTGGACAGGGCCCCAAGAGACCCAGTACTTC.

This clone is a singleton in its sample. The chain combines TRBV7-9 with TRBJ1-4, with 7 nucleotides matching TRBD1. With V trimmed by 6 bases and J by 8 bases, 6 bases remained unmatched. The germline V gene encodes CDR1 SEHNR and CDR2 FQNEAQ (reference sequence). The CDR3 length is 13 residues. The CDR3 DNA sequence: TGTGCCAGCAGTTCAGGGGGGCAGGAAAAACTGTTTTTT. It translates to CASSSGGQEKLFF. The full variable domain, with the rest looked up from reference TRBV7-9 and TRBJ1-4, is DTGVSQNPRHKITKRGQNVTFRCDPISEHNRLYWYRQTLGQGPEFLTYFQNEAQLEKSRLLSDRFSAERPKGSFSTLEIQRTEQGDSAMYLCASSSGGQEKLFFGSGTQLSVL.

The chain carries TRBV30 and TRBJ2-1, with 10 bases identical to TRBD2. Germline-derived CDR1 and CDR2 are GTSNPN and SVGIG (reference sequence). Trimming removed 4 bases from V and 0 bases from J; junction bases left unmatched: 15. This CDR3 contains 19 residues. This CDR3 reads CAWNSLGLADLSSYNEQFF. In DNA form, the CDR3 reads TGTGCCTGGAATTCCCTCGGACTAGCGGACTTGAGCTCCTACAATGAGCAGTTCTTC. The full variable domain, completed using reference TRBV30 and TRBJ2-1, is SQTIHQWPATLVQPVGSPLSLECTVEGTSNPNLYWYRQAAGRGLQLLFYSVGIGQISSEVPQNLSASRPQDRQFILSSKKLLLSDSGFYLCAWNSLGLADLSSYNEQFFGPGTRLTVL.

The chain has TRBV13 and TRBJ2-1, with TRBD2 matching over 13 bases. This CDR3 is built from 20 residues. Looked up from germline, CDR1 is PRHDT and CDR2 is FYEKMQ (reference sequence). V shed 4 bases and J 7 bases; nucleotides not matched to a gene: 19. The DNA of the CDR3 is TGTGCCAGCAGCTCTACGACGGGACTAGCGGGGAAGGTAGTGAAGAATGAGCAGTTCTTC. Its protein is CASSSTTGLAGKVVKNEQFF.